This T cell receptor (beta chain) emerged from a study of T cell changes during pregnancy in multiple sclerosis. TCRdb keeps only in-frame clones here, not all; method: immunoSEQ multiplex PCR. The sample lists tens of thousands of clones, roughly 90% occurring once. Germline-derived CDR1 and CDR2 are SGHRS and YFSETQ. CDR3 length: 12 amino acids. The V and J ends lost 4 bases and 9 bases, in that order; junction bases with no gene match: 2. The source of this sequence is a female donor with multiple sclerosis, enrolled in a pregnancy study. Sequences were derived from peripheral blood, sampled in the first trimester of pregnancy. The chain employs TRBV5-1 and TRBJ2-1, with 9 bases fitting TRBD2. The CDR3, as DNA: TGCGCCAGCAGCACGGGACTAGCTGAGCAGTTCTTC. This gives the protein CASSTGLAEQFF.